The 25 T cell receptor beta chains in this list originate from one sample, sequenced in a study of blood T cell repertoires in COVID-19. Measured with immunoSEQ multiplex PCR; TCRdb has only the in-frame clones, and not every one. The repertoire holds 200,000 or so clones, with about 91% as singletons. The source material was PBMCs or T cells enriched from blood (not recorded which). The receptors shown here come from a woman aged 40 to 50 with acute COVID-19.

This sequence joins TRBV7-2 and TRBJ2-1, with 10 bases lining up with TRBD2. The CDR3 is made up of 19 amino acids. V lost 2 bases and J lost 4; bases outside the gene matches: 14. CDR1 is SGHTA, CDR2 FQGNSA, per germline. The CDR3 protein is CASSLQPLSLAGVYNEQFF. The DNA of the CDR3 is TGTGCCAGCAGCTTACAGCCCTTATCCCTAGCGGGAGTGTACAATGAGCAGTTCTTC.

The chain uses TRBV4-3 and TRBJ1-1, with 7 bases matching TRBD1. Germline CDR1 reads LGHNA; CDR2 reads YSLEER. J was trimmed by 6 bases and V by 2 bases; bases with no gene match: 6. This CDR3 has 14 residues. The CDR3 DNA reads TGCGCCAGCAGCCAACCGGACAGGCTCGCTGAAGCTTTCTTT. Amino acids: CASSQPDRLAEAFF.

This chain links TRBV5-4 with TRBJ2-1, with 8 bases lining up with TRBD1. CDR3 length: 15 residues. Germline V gene data show CDR1 as SGHNT and CDR2 as YYREEE (reference sequence). Trimming at V came to 5 bases and at J to 5 bases, leaving 9 bases not matched to a gene. CDR3 sequence (DNA): TGTGCCAGCAGTTTACAGGGGGTGTCCCACAATGAGCAGTTCTTC. This codes for CASSLQGVSHNEQFF. Filled out from reference TRBV5-4 and TRBJ2-1, the complete variable domain reads ETGVTQSPTHLIKTRGQQVTLRCSSQSGHNTVSWYQQALGQGPQFIFQYYREEENGRGNFPPRFSGLQFPNYSSELNVNALELDDSALYLCASSLQGVSHNEQFFGPGTRLTVL.

The chain joins TRBV6-5 to TRBJ1-3; D gene unclear. Per germline, CDR1 MNHEY and CDR2 SVGAGI. Trimming cost V 8 bases and J 4 bases, with 21 bases left between them. The length of the CDR3 is 16 residues. The CDR3 DNA sequence: TGTGCCAGCGGTTCATTTCCTCGACTAAGAGGAAACACCATATATTTT. Encoded protein: CASGSFPRLRGNTIYF.

In DNA form, the CDR3 reads TGTGCCAGCAGCCCATCACAGGGGGCCATCAATCAGCCCCAGCATTTT. Translated: CASSPSQGAINQPQHF. This rearrangement joins TRBV7-9 to TRBJ1-5; 9 bases line up with TRBD1. CDR3 length: 16 amino acids. Germline CDR1 reads SEHNR; CDR2 reads FQNEAQ (reference sequence). The trim removed 5 bases at V and 3 bases at J, leaving 8 bases unmatched.

This chain links TRBV30 with TRBJ1-5, with D hard to call. The germline V and J ends were trimmed by 2 bases and 3 bases, with 14 bases remaining between them. Germline-derived CDR1 and CDR2 are GTSNPN and SVGIG (reference sequence). The CDR3 spans 15 residues. The CDR3 region has the DNA TGTGCCTGGAGTCCGCATAGCCGCTTCAATCAGCCCCAGCATTTT. Its translation: CAWSPHSRFNQPQHF.

Here the CDR3 DNA reads TGTGCCAGCAGTTCCCCGGGAAGCGGGGCTTCGTCCTACGAGCAGTACTTC. It encodes CASSSPGSGASSYEQYF. The chain carries TRBV6-2 or TRBV6-3 and TRBJ2-7; 7 bases are shared with TRBD2. The ends lost 4 bases at V and 1 base at J; junction bases unmatched: 13. Germline V gene sequence: CDR1 MNHEY, CDR2 SVGEGT. This CDR3 spans 17 amino acids.

This chain uses TRBV7-6 with TRBJ1-5, with a weak D call TRBD1 (5 bases). The CDR3 is made up of 16 amino acids. Trimming took off 5 bases at V and 2 bases at J, with 16 bases between the two ends. Germline V CDR1 and CDR2: SGHVS, FNYEAQ. This CDR3 reads CASSVKQAPGNQPQHF. CDR3 coding DNA: TGTGCCAGCAGCGTTAAACAGGCCCCTGGCAATCAGCCCCAGCATTTT.

The chain has TRBV13 and TRBJ2-1; the D gene is possibly TRBD1 (5 bases). This CDR3 is built from 13 residues. Germline lookup yields CDR1 PRHDT and CDR2 FYEKMQ (reference sequence). The V end lost 8 bases, the J end lost 7 bases, and 15 bases lay between the germline ends. This CDR3 is CASGAHMLNEQFF. The CDR3 DNA reads as TGTGCCAGCGGGGCACACATGCTGAATGAGCAGTTCTTC.

The chain recombines TRBV5-4 with TRBJ1-1; D is unresolved. CDR1 and CDR2 (germline): SGHNT, YYREEE (reference sequence). CDR3 length equals 12 residues. Trimming took 2 bases from V and 2 from J, leaving 4 bases between them. The CDR3 bases are TGTGCCAGCAGCTTCCCAAACACTGAAGCTTTCTTT. As protein: CASSFPNTEAFF.

The chain carries TRBV4-3 and TRBJ2-7, with D possibly TRBD1 on 6 matching bases. The CDR3 is 15 residues long. The V and J ends lost 0 bases and 2 bases respectively, with 11 bases between them. CDR1 and CDR2 (germline): LGHNA, YSLEER. In DNA form, the CDR3 reads TGCGCCAGCAGCCAAGAGCAGGGGCCCACCTACGAGCAGTACTTC. It translates to CASSQEQGPTYEQYF.

The chain combines TRBV6-2 or TRBV6-3 with TRBJ1-1; maybe TRBD1 (6 bases). Germline V gives CDR1 MNHEY, CDR2 SVGEGT. Trimming removed 2 bases from V and 2 bases from J, with 9 bases in between. The CDR3 consists of 14 residues. The CDR3 DNA reads TGTGCCAGCAGTTACGCGGGGGGCAACACTGAAGCTTTCTTT. Translated: CASSYAGGNTEAFF.

The J gene is TRBJ2-7, the V gene TRBV11-2, with 12 bases aligning to TRBD2. The germline gives CDR1 SGHAT, CDR2 FQNNGV. The junction had 5 bases not matched to a gene; V was cut back by 7 bases and J by 7 bases. The CDR3 loop spans 13 amino acids. CDR3 nucleotides: TGTGCCAGCAACCTAGCGGGGGGGAGAGAGCAGTACTTC. It translates to CASNLAGGREQYF.

The V call is TRBV6-2 or TRBV6-3, the J call TRBJ2-3; TRBD2 matches 8 bases. Germline V gene lookup returns CDR1 MNHEY and CDR2 SVGEGT. J lost 0 bases, V lost 4 bases, and 12 bases had no gene match. The CDR3 has 18 residues. The CDR3 sequence is CASSSPSGRHTSTDTQYF. Written as DNA, the CDR3 is TGTGCCAGCAGTTCCCCTAGCGGGCGGCACACTAGCACAGATACGCAGTATTTT.

The CDR3 coding sequence is TGCGCCAGCAGCCCGCCCGGGAGTGAAGAGACCCAGTACTTC. Translation gives CASSPPGSEETQYF. This chain links TRBV5-1 with TRBJ2-5; D perhaps matches TRBD2 (6 bases). Trimming stripped 4 bases from V and 3 bases from J, with 13 bases between. The CDR3 runs 14 residues. Germline V gives CDR1 SGHRS, CDR2 YFSETQ. The full variable domain, its missing parts supplied by reference TRBV5-1 and TRBJ2-5, is KAGVTQTPRYLIKTRGQQVTLSCSPISGHRSVSWYQQTPGQGLQFLFEYFSETQRNKGNFPGRFSGRQFSNSRSEMNVSTLELGDSALYLCASSPPGSEETQYFGPGTRLLVL.

The V call is TRBV30, the J call TRBJ2-3; TRBD1 might be the D (5 bases). The ends were cut back, 2 bases at V and 6 bases at J, with 9 bases in the middle. The germline CDR1 and CDR2 sequences are GTSNPN and SVGIG (reference sequence). CDR3 length: 12 amino acids. The CDR3 DNA follows: TGTGCCTGGAGTCAAGGGGCGGATACGCAGTATTTT. This sequence encodes CAWSQGADTQYF. Full variable domain (remainder filled in from reference TRBV30 and TRBJ2-3): SQTIHQWPATLVQPVGSPLSLECTVEGTSNPNLYWYRQAAGRGLQLLFYSVGIGQISSEVPQNLSASRPQDRQFILSSKKLLLSDSGFYLCAWSQGADTQYFGPGTRLTVL.

The chain joins TRBV7-6 to TRBJ2-7; 9 nucleotides match TRBD2. The trim removed 5 bases at V and 0 bases at J, leaving 8 bases unmatched. The CDR3 contains 16 residues. Germline CDR1 SGHVS, CDR2 FNYEAQ. CDR3 loop: CASSKWTSASSYEQYF. DNA of the CDR3: TGTGCCAGCAGCAAGTGGACTAGCGCTAGCTCCTACGAGCAGTACTTC. The full variable domain, rest sourced from reference TRBV7-6 and TRBJ2-7, is GAGVSQSPRYKVTKRGQDVALRCDPISGHVSLYWYRQALGQGPEFLTYFNYEAQQDKSGLPNDRFSAERPEGSISTLTIQRTEQRDSAMYRCASSKWTSASSYEQYFGPGTRLTVT.

This chain uses TRBV10-2 with TRBJ2-7; no clear D gene. CDR1 and CDR2 (germline): WSHSY, SAAADI. The CDR3 contains 12 residues. CDR3 in amino acids: CASQETGYEQYF. CDR3 nucleotide sequence: TGCGCTTCTCAAGAAACTGGCTACGAGCAGTACTTC.

The rearrangement joins TRBV18 to TRBJ2-3, with TRBD2 matching over 8 bases. Germline trimming cut 5 bases from V and 3 bases from J; bases unmatched to any gene: 7. The CDR3 runs 15 residues. Germline V gene data show CDR1 as KGHSH and CDR2 as LQKENI. The CDR3 DNA reads TGTGCCAGCTCATCAACGGGAGGGAGGACAGATACGCAGTATTTT. It is translated as CASSSTGGRTDTQYF.

The CDR3, as DNA: TGTGCCAGCAGTCCCTCCCCGGGAAACGAAAAACTGTTTTTT. Protein product: CASSPSPGNEKLFF. V gene TRBV27 combines with J gene TRBJ1-4; D uncertain. The CDR3 consists of 14 residues. From germline, CDR1 is MNHEY and CDR2 SMNVEV (reference sequence). V lost 5 bases to trimming and J lost 8 bases, with 15 bases between them. The full variable domain, its missing parts supplied by reference TRBV27 and TRBJ1-4, is EAQVTQNPRYLITVTGKKLTVTCSQNMNHEYMSWYRQDPGLGLRQIYYSMNVEVTDKGDVPEGYKVSRKEKRNFPLILESPSPNQTSLYFCASSPSPGNEKLFFGSGTQLSVL.

The chain uses TRBV18 and TRBJ2-2, with D tentatively TRBD1 (5 bases). V lost 5 bases and J lost 7, with 23 bases in between. The germline V gene has CDR1 KGHSH and CDR2 LQKENI. The CDR3 runs 17 residues. The CDR3 DNA follows: TGTGCCAGCTCAGCAGGTCAGGGTACCGGACAAAGCGGGGAGCTGTTTTTT. Amino acids: CASSAGQGTGQSGELFF.

The J gene is TRBJ2-5, the V gene TRBV6-5, with TRBD1 matching over 8 bases. V lost 6 bases to trimming and J lost 7 bases; unmatched junction nucleotides: 10. CDR1 and CDR2 (germline): MNHEY, SVGAGI. CDR3 size: 14 residues. The CDR3 bases are TGTGCCAGCAGAGACAGGTTCAGGGGGCCGACCCAGTACTTC. The encoded protein is CASRDRFRGPTQYF.

J is TRBJ2-2 and V is TRBV7-2; 10 bases are a match to TRBD2. CDR1 is SGHTA, CDR2 FQGNSA, per germline. The CDR3 is 15 amino acids. The trim removed 4 bases at V and 3 bases at J, leaving 2 bases unmatched. The chain's CDR3 is CASSSSGGDTGELFF. The CDR3 bases are TGTGCCAGCAGCTCAAGCGGGGGGGACACCGGGGAGCTGTTTTTT.

The chain links TRBV6-1 to TRBJ2-7, with 12 bases that match TRBD2. The trim removed 1 base at V and 3 bases at J, leaving 7 bases unmatched. In germline, CDR1 is MNHNS, CDR2 SASEGT. The CDR3 spans 17 residues. The DNA of the CDR3 is TGTGCCAGCAGTGAAGGGCTAGCGGGAGGGAAACGCTACGAGCAGTACGTC. This encodes CASSEGLAGGKRYEQYV.

The V and J genes are TRBV27 and TRBJ1-5, with 10 bases identical to TRBD1. This CDR3 is 15 amino acids long. Germline V gene data show CDR1 as MNHEY and CDR2 as SMNVEV (reference sequence). The V and J ends lost 3 bases and 6 bases, in that order; junction bases with no gene match: 5. The CDR3 nucleotides are TGTGCCAGCAGTTTCGCCGGGACAGGGGTTCAGCCCCAGCATTTT. Amino acid sequence: CASSFAGTGVQPQHF.